This T cell receptor (beta chain) was captured by sequencing in a study of Ad26.COV2.S vaccination and SARS-CoV-2 variants (dated by TCRdb to the early 2020s). The study in broad terms: Donors in the vaccine arm were drawn from COV1001, a phase I-IIa trial of Ad26.COV2.S in healthy adults that was multicentre, randomized, double-blind and placebo-controlled. Ad26.COV2.S was administered intramuscularly at 5 x 10^10 or 1 x 10^11 viral particles, either as a single shot or as two shots given 56 days apart. Sequencing of the TCRbeta repertoire served to evaluate the specificity and breadth of SARS-CoV-2-reactive T cell receptors following Ad26.COV2.S vaccination. A total of roughly 30 samples were included in the TCR-sequenced set, comprising some 20 Ad26.COV2.S vaccine recipients, 5 placebo recipients and 8 SARS-CoV-2 convalescent individuals. Participants in the trial were split at random into five groups of five each, receiving low-dose or high-dose Ad26.COV2.S once or twice, or else placebo on both occasions. Blinding of investigators to trial group allocation was maintained during experiments and outcome assessment.

The immunoSEQ Assay was used to sequence TCRbeta CDR3 regions. After extraction, genomic DNA underwent amplification by bias-controlled multiplex PCR, followed by high-throughput sequencing. Concerning the study's data processing: Collapsing and filtering of sequences were performed to quantify the absolute abundance of each unique TCRbeta CDR3 region. T cell fraction was estimated by normalization of TCRbeta template counts to usable DNA, with usable DNA being measured through amplification of reference genes present in all nucleated cells. Repertoire TCRs were annotated as SARS-CoV-2-specific by exact matching of V gene, CDR3 amino acid sequence and J gene to a known reactive TCR set. MIRA supplied the reference SARS-CoV-2 TCR set, which was filtered for enrichment in COVID-19-positive ImmuneCODE repertoires so that public or cross-reactive TCRs were removed. Based on the MIRA antigens, annotated TCRs were further analysed at the level of specific ORF or position within ORF. Depth was the summed frequency of annotated unique rearrangements, while breadth was defined as annotated unique rearrangements over total unique productive rearrangements. Two-sided Wilcoxon rank-sum tests were used to compare TCR breadth between groups. This is the immuneACCESS table as TCRdb keeps it, with only in-frame sequences that have V and J called. A part of the clones is gone; compared with another copy, unresolved V genes explain less than half, and the rest is unexplained. That table furnishes V, J and clone size, whereas the DNA furnished D and trimming. For this sample the table gives 300,000 to 400,000 clones, of which about nine tenths were detected only once. The ten largest clones add up to about 3.5% of the sample.

Per the germline V gene, LGHNA is the CDR1 and YSLEER is the CDR2. The germline ends are 10 bases apart after V is trimmed by 4 bases and J by 1 base. Counted from cysteine to phenylalanine, this CDR3 has 14 amino acids. This entry keeps only the CDR3 DNA: 42 bases, framed from base 1. Findings and caveats that apply to the study as a whole: Vaccine and placebo recipients had comparable non-spike TCR breadth, which fits with the vaccine containing only spike. After vaccination, substantial breadth of spike-specific CD8+ and CD4+ T cell responses was reported. Comparing responses between vaccine doses or regimens was not something the study was powered to do. The authors noted that total T cell responses may have been underestimated by the TCR breadth and depth analyses. Spike-specific TCR breadth was higher in Ad26.COV2.S recipients than in placebo recipients (P = 0.0014).

Concerning this clone: Its antigen is still unknown. No base quality information exists; no much larger clone differs at one position.

Reading the label with the study, this specimen's treatment or condition is: some 20 received Ad26.COV2.S at low or high dose, single or two shots; roughly five received placebo; per-sample allocation not given. For vaccine and placebo recipients, repertoires were sequenced using samples collected on day 63 after the first injection. Between 29 July and 7 August 2020, Cohort 1b enrolled 25 adults aged 18-55 years at one site in Boston, USA. Ad26.COV2.S was a replication-incompetent adenovirus type 26 vector that expressed a prefusion-stabilized SARS-CoV-2 spike protein derived from the original Wuhan strain.

This sample comprised peripheral blood, obtained in a trial of Ad26.COV2.S vaccine versus placebo. This receptor was obtained from a person aged 18 to 65 who received the Ad26.COV2.S COVID-19 vaccine or a placebo. The receptor chain draws on TRBV4-3 and TRBJ1-1, and perhaps TRBD1 as D gene, on 5 matching bases. In nucleotides, the sequence is TGCGCCAGCAGCCTTGCAGGGCGGAACACTGAAGCTTTCTTT. Translated, this gives CASSLAGRNTEAFF.